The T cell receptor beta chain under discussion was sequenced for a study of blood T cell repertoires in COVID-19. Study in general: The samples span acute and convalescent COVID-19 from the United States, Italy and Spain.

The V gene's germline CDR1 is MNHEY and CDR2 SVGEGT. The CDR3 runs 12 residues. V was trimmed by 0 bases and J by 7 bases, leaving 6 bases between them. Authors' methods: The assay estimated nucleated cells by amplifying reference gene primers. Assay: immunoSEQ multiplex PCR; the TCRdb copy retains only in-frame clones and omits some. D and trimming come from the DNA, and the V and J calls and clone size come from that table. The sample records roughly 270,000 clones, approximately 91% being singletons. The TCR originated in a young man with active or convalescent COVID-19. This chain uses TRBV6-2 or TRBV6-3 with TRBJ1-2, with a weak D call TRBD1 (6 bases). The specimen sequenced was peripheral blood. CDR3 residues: CASSYSTGGYTF. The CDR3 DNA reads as TGTGCCAGCAGTTACTCGACAGGTGGCTACACCTTC.